The rows below give T cell receptor beta chains drawn from one sample of a study of T cell responses to AZD1222 COVID-19 vaccine. Sequencing used immunoSEQ multiplex PCR; TCRdb keeps in-frame clones, though not all of them. Altogether 77,000 or so clones are present, roughly 94% being singletons, with the ten largest covering about 7.1%. The starting material was peripheral blood, obtained on day 0 of MenACWY control vaccination. The receptors originated from an adult in good health. The CDR3 runs from the conserved cysteine through the conserved F or W. The order of the fields is J gene, D gene, V gene, clone size, CDR3 protein, CDR3 DNA. A D gene is named only where the DNA matches it firmly. Some rows have no size entry. The others give once, few or many, or a class for an expanded clone.

J gene: TRBJ2-2
D gene: NA
V gene: TRBV28
clone size: NA
CDR3 protein: CASLDSSNTGELFF
CDR3 DNA: TGTGCCAGCCTTGACAGTTCGAACACCGGGGAGCTGTTTTTT

J gene: TRBJ1-2
D gene: NA
V gene: TRBV5-1
clone size: NA
CDR3 protein: CASSLAGEDYGYTF
CDR3 DNA: TGCGCCAGCAGCTTGGCAGGGGAGGACTATGGCTACACCTTC

J gene: TRBJ2-3
D gene: TRBD1
V gene: TRBV3-1/TRBV3-2
clone size: once
CDR3 protein: CASSQVRTGSSTQYF
CDR3 DNA: TGTGCCAGCAGCCAAGTAAGGACAGGGTCGAGTACGCAGTATTTT

J gene: TRBJ2-2
D gene: NA
V gene: TRBV2
clone size: NA
CDR3 protein: CASSEALRRHTGELFF
CDR3 DNA: TGTGCCAGCAGTGAAGCGCTTCGACGGCACACCGGGGAGCTGTTTTTT

J gene: TRBJ2-1
D gene: NA
V gene: TRBV2
clone size: NA
CDR3 protein: CASSEERIGQFF
CDR3 DNA: TGTGCCAGCAGTGAGGAGCGGATTGGGCAGTTCTTC

J gene: TRBJ2-5
D gene: NA
V gene: TRBV19
clone size: NA
CDR3 protein: CASSGTDVKDTQYF
CDR3 DNA: TGTGCCAGTAGCGGGACGGACGTCAAGGACACCCAGTACTTC

J gene: TRBJ2-1
D gene: NA
V gene: TRBV19
clone size: NA
CDR3 protein: CASSIGGGQFF
CDR3 DNA: TGTGCCAGTAGTATCGGTGGGGGGCAGTTCTTC

J gene: TRBJ1-2
D gene: NA
V gene: TRBV3-1/TRBV3-2
clone size: NA
CDR3 protein: CASSQVKGWGYGYTF
CDR3 DNA: TGTGCCAGCAGCCAAGTGAAGGGTTGGGGCTATGGCTACACCTTC

J gene: TRBJ2-7
D gene: TRBD1
V gene: TRBV10-1
clone size: NA
CDR3 protein: CASSGGTGGAYEQYF
CDR3 DNA: TGCGCCAGCAGTGGGGGGACAGGGGGTGCCTACGAGCAGTACTTC

J gene: TRBJ1-2
D gene: TRBD1
V gene: TRBV27
clone size: few
CDR3 protein: CASRGPRDSHYGYTF
CDR3 DNA: TGTGCCAGCAGGGGGCCTCGGGACAGCCACTATGGCTACACCTTC

J gene: TRBJ2-5
D gene: TRBD1
V gene: TRBV5-1
clone size: NA
CDR3 protein: CASRQGSLTTNQETQYF
CDR3 DNA: TGCGCCAGTAGACAGGGTTCCCTCACCACCAATCAAGAGACCCAGTACTTC

J gene: TRBJ1-1
D gene: NA
V gene: TRBV2
clone size: once
CDR3 protein: CASSVQVNTEAFF
CDR3 DNA: TGTGCCAGCAGTGTCCAAGTGAACACTGAAGCTTTCTTT

J gene: TRBJ1-5
D gene: NA
V gene: TRBV18
clone size: NA
CDR3 protein: CASSPGDQPQHF
CDR3 DNA: TGTGCCAGCTCCCCGGGCGATCAGCCCCAGCATTTT

J gene: TRBJ2-1
D gene: NA
V gene: TRBV9
clone size: NA
CDR3 protein: CASSVGHRSLNEQFF
CDR3 DNA: TGTGCCAGCAGCGTAGGACACCGTTCCCTCAATGAGCAGTTCTTC

J gene: TRBJ2-1
D gene: NA
V gene: TRBV28
clone size: once
CDR3 protein: CASRVGLWNEQFF
CDR3 DNA: TGTGCCAGCAGGGTGGGATTGTGGAATGAGCAGTTCTTC

J gene: TRBJ1-1
D gene: TRBD1
V gene: TRBV10-3
clone size: NA
CDR3 protein: CAISVGGGITEAFF
CDR3 DNA: TGTGCCATCAGTGTAGGAGGGGGCATCACTGAAGCTTTCTTT

J gene: TRBJ1-1
D gene: TRBD1
V gene: TRBV15
clone size: NA
CDR3 protein: CATSRDRDRVAAFF
CDR3 DNA: TGTGCCACCAGCAGAGATCGGGACAGGGTGGCAGCTTTCTTT

J gene: TRBJ1-6
D gene: NA
V gene: TRBV3-1/TRBV3-2
clone size: NA
CDR3 protein: CASSQRDRIQSPLHF
CDR3 DNA: TGTGCCAGCAGCCAACGAGACAGGATCCAATCACCCCTCCACTTT

J gene: TRBJ2-5
D gene: NA
V gene: TRBV3-1/TRBV3-2
clone size: NA
CDR3 protein: CASRPPLSKETQYF
CDR3 DNA: TGTGCCAGTCGCCCACCCCTTTCGAAAGAGACCCAGTACTTC

J gene: TRBJ2-5
D gene: NA
V gene: TRBV7-8
clone size: NA
CDR3 protein: CASSLVRQETQYF
CDR3 DNA: TGTGCCAGCAGCTTAGTTCGGCAAGAGACCCAGTACTTC

J gene: TRBJ2-4
D gene: TRBD2
V gene: TRBV19
clone size: NA
CDR3 protein: CASSFGGMGNIQYF
CDR3 DNA: TGTGCCAGTAGTTTCGGGGGGATGGGGAACATTCAGTACTTC

J gene: TRBJ1-2
D gene: NA
V gene: TRBV24-1
clone size: NA
CDR3 protein: CATSDTFRDGYTF
CDR3 DNA: TGTGCCACCAGTGATACCTTCAGGGACGGCTACACCTTC

J gene: TRBJ1-6
D gene: NA
V gene: TRBV6-2/TRBV6-3
clone size: NA
CDR3 protein: CASSYTDRNTYNSPLHF
CDR3 DNA: TGTGCCAGCAGTTACACCGACAGGAACACCTATAATTCACCCCTCCACTTT

J gene: TRBJ2-1
D gene: TRBD2
V gene: TRBV29-1
clone size: once
CDR3 protein: CSVEAGGFNEQFF
CDR3 DNA: TGCAGCGTTGAAGCCGGGGGGTTCAATGAGCAGTTCTTC

J gene: TRBJ1-2
D gene: NA
V gene: TRBV27
clone size: NA
CDR3 protein: CASSLSQGSDGYTF
CDR3 DNA: TGTGCCAGCAGTTTATCACAGGGAAGCGACGGCTACACCTTC

J gene: TRBJ1-1
D gene: NA
V gene: TRBV28
clone size: NA
CDR3 protein: CATGGEGSNTEAFF
CDR3 DNA: TGTGCCACCGGGGGAGAGGGATCGAACACTGAAGCTTTCTTT